One sample yielded the 15 T cell receptor beta chains listed below, sequenced in a study of blood T cell repertoires in COVID-19. Assay used: immunoSEQ multiplex PCR; TCRdb lists only in-frame clones, some missing. The table has a few hundred thousand clones, around 83% seen once. Material for sequencing was PBMCs or T cells enriched from blood (not recorded which). These receptors originate from a woman aged 45-59 years who had recovered from COVID-19.

J is TRBJ1-1 and V is TRBV11-2; TRBD1 is a possible D gene (5 bases). Germline assignment: CDR1 SGHAT and CDR2 FQNNGV. V lost 0 bases to trimming and J lost 1 base, with 12 bases between them. The CDR3 length is 16 residues. CDR3 sequence reads: CASSLEVWGTNTEAFF. The CDR3 nucleotides are TGTGCCAGCAGCTTAGAGGTCTGGGGCACGAACACTGAAGCTTTCTTT.

The chain uses TRBV10-1 and TRBJ2-1; the match to TRBD2 covers 8 bases. CDR1 is WNHNN and CDR2 is SYGVQD in the germline V gene (reference sequence). V gave up 2 bases and J gave up 1 base; unmatched junction bases: 4. The CDR3 is made up of 16 amino acids. CDR3 amino acids: CASSERASGSYNEQFF. The CDR3 region has the DNA TGCGCCAGCAGTGAGAGGGCTAGCGGGTCCTACAATGAGCAGTTCTTC.

The chain employs TRBV19 and TRBJ1-2; the D gene is possibly TRBD1 (6 bases). V was cut by 7 bases and J by 2 bases, with 14 bases left in between. Germline V gives CDR1 LNHDA, CDR2 SQIVND (reference sequence). This CDR3 has 14 residues. This CDR3 is CASIPGGANYGYTF. The DNA for the CDR3 is TGTGCCAGTATTCCGGGGGGGGCCAACTATGGCTACACCTTC.

This chain connects TRBV23-1 to TRBJ2-7; TRBD2 matches 11 bases. TRBV23-1 is filed as an ORF, its function uncertain. The V and J ends lost 6 bases and 1 base, in that order; junction bases with no gene match: 2. CDR3 length: 14 residues. The CDR3 loop is CASRIAGGSYEQYF. The CDR3 DNA is TGCGCCAGCAGAATAGCGGGAGGGTCCTACGAGCAGTACTTC.

The J gene is TRBJ1-2, the V gene TRBV6-2 or TRBV6-3; 11 positions match TRBD1. The CDR3 extends over 14 amino acids. Per the germline V gene, CDR1 is MNHEY and CDR2 is SVGEGT. V was clipped by 5 bases and J by 6 bases; unmatched bases: 5. This CDR3 reads CASSPRTGGNGYTF. The CDR3 nucleotides are TGTGCCAGCAGTCCCCGGACAGGGGGCAATGGCTACACCTTC.

This clone showed up just once. This rearrangement joins TRBV4-2 to TRBJ1-3, with a weak D call TRBD1 (5 bases). V lost 2 bases and J lost 6, with 17 bases in between. CDR1 and CDR2 from the germline V gene are LGHNA and YNFKEQ. This CDR3 has 16 residues. The CDR3 sequence: CASSQSSRGGVNTIYF. In DNA form, the CDR3 reads TGTGCCAGCAGCCAATCTAGCCGGGGAGGGGTAAACACCATATATTTT.

V usage is TRBV7-9 and J usage is TRBJ2-1, with 10 positions matching TRBD2. Per germline, CDR1 SEHNR and CDR2 FQNEAQ (reference sequence). This CDR3 contains 15 residues. V was pared by 2 bases and J by 8 bases, with 6 bases of the junction left unmatched. The CDR3 sequence: CASSLFSGGNDEQFF. CDR3 bases: TGTGCCAGCAGCTTATTTAGCGGGGGGAACGATGAGCAGTTCTTC.

The chain links TRBV19 to TRBJ1-1, with D maybe TRBD1 (5 bases). Germline V gene data show CDR1 as LNHDA and CDR2 as SQIVND (reference sequence). CDR3 size: 15 residues. Between the trimmed V and J ends, which lost 5 bases and 5 bases, there was a span of 18 bases. CDR3 coding DNA: TGTGCCAGTAGTGTCGGGGGGACGTCTGGAACTGAAGCTTTCTTT. Protein: CASSVGGTSGTEAFF.

CDR3 bases: TGCGCCAGCAGCTTGTCAGGGGACGCCTACAATGAGCAGTTCTTC. Protein: CASSLSGDAYNEQFF. The V call is TRBV5-1, the J call TRBJ2-1; maybe TRBD1 (6 bases). The CDR3 has 15 amino acids. The germline V gene encodes CDR1 SGHRS and CDR2 YFSETQ. V lost 1 base and J lost 2, with 10 bases in between.

This chain uses TRBV9 with TRBJ1-6; 7 bases are shared with TRBD1. Germline lookup yields CDR1 SGDLS and CDR2 YYNGEE. The length of the CDR3 is 14 residues. V lost 0 bases and J lost 9; bases outside the gene matches: 3. The CDR3 protein is CASSVGQGGSPLHF. The DNA for the CDR3 is TGTGCCAGCAGCGTAGGGCAGGGGGGTTCACCCCTCCACTTT.

The rearrangement uses TRBV6-6 and TRBJ1-5; 9 bases agree with TRBD1. The germline gives CDR1 MNHNY, CDR2 SVGAGI (reference sequence). This CDR3 contains 15 residues. V lost 5 bases to trimming and J lost 7 bases; unmatched junction nucleotides: 9. CDR3 coding DNA: TGTGCCAGCAGTATGCAGGGACAGGGAGGACAGCCCCAGCATTTT. Protein sequence: CASSMQGQGGQPQHF.

The CDR3 DNA is TGTGCCACCAGCAGATCCGGGACAGGGGAATACGAGCAGTACTTC. Its protein is CATSRSGTGEYEQYF. V is TRBV15 and J is TRBJ2-7; 10 bases line up with TRBD1. The germline V gene encodes CDR1 LNHNV and CDR2 YYDKDF (reference sequence). This CDR3 comprises 15 residues. Trimming at V came to 2 bases and at J to 4 bases, leaving 5 bases not matched to a gene.

This clone was seen a single time. The gene calls are TRBV5-1 and TRBJ2-3; TRBD2 aligns across 11 bases. This CDR3 comprises 16 residues. Germline CDR1 and CDR2: SGHRS and YFSETQ. V dropped 1 base and J dropped 4; count of bases not matched to a gene: 5. This CDR3 is CASSLSLAGGADTQYF. The CDR3 DNA reads as TGCGCCAGCAGCTTGTCGCTAGCGGGGGGTGCAGATACGCAGTATTTT.

The chain recombines TRBV19 with TRBJ2-6, with 8 bases identical to TRBD1. With V trimmed by 3 bases and J by 2 bases, 9 bases remained unmatched. Germline lookup yields CDR1 LNHDA and CDR2 SQIVND (reference sequence). The CDR3 runs 18 residues. The CDR3 protein is CASSIFRGLGTGANVLTF. The CDR3 coding sequence is TGTGCCAGTAGTATCTTCAGGGGGCTGGGAACTGGGGCCAACGTCCTGACTTTC.

This clone was seen only once. V usage is TRBV28 and J usage is TRBJ2-1; 8 bases agree with TRBD2. The junction had 12 bases not matched to a gene; V was cut back by 6 bases and J by 8 bases. This CDR3 has 15 amino acids. CDR1 is MDHEN and CDR2 is SYDVKM in the germline V gene. CDR3: CASSPRSGRTDEQFF. The CDR3 bases are TGTGCCAGCAGCCCTCGGAGCGGGAGAACGGATGAGCAGTTCTTC.